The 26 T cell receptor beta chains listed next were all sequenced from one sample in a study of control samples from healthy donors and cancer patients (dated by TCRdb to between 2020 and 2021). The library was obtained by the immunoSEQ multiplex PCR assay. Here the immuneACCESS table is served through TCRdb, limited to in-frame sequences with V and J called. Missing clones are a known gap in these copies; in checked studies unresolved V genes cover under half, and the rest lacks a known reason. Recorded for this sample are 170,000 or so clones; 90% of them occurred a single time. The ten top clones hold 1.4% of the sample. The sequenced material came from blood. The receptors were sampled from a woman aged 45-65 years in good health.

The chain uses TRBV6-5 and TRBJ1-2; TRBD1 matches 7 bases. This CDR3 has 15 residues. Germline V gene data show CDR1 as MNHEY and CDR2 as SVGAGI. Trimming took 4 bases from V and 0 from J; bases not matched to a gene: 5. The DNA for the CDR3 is TGTGCCAGCAGTTCCCCGACAGGGACTAACTATGGCTACACCTTC. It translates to CASSSPTGTNYGYTF.

CDR3 residues: CASSGGSPNSPLHF. The CDR3 DNA sequence: TGTGCCAGTAGTGGGGGCAGTCCCAATTCACCCCTCCACTTT. The rearrangement uses TRBV19 and TRBJ1-6, with a tentative D call TRBD1 (6 bases). Trimming cost V 5 bases and J 7 bases, with 12 bases left between them. CDR3 length: 14 amino acids. Germline V CDR1 and CDR2: LNHDA, SQIVND (reference sequence).

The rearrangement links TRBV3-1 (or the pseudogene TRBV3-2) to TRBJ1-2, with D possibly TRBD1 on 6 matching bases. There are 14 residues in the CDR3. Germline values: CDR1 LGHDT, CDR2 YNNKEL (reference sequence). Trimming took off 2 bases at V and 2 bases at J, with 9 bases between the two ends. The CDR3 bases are TGTGCCAGCAGCCAAAGCACAGGGAACTATGGCTACACCTTC. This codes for CASSQSTGNYGYTF.

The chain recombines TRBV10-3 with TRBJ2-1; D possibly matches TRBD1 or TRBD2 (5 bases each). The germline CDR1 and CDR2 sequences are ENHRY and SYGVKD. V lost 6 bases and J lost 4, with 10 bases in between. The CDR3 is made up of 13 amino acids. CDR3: CAISRDEYNEQFF. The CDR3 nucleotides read TGTGCCATCAGCCGGGACGAATACAATGAGCAGTTCTTC.

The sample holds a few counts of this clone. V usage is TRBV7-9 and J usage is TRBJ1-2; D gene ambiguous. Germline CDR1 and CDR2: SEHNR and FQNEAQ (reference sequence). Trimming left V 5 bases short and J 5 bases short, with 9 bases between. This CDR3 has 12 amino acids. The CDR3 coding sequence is TGTGCCAGCAGCGCCACACCGTATGGCTACACCTTC. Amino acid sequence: CASSATPYGYTF.

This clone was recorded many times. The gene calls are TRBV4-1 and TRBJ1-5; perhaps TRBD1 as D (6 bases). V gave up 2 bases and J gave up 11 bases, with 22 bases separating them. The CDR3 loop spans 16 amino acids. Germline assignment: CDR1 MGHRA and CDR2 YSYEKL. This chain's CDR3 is CASSQSFVRGVSAQHF. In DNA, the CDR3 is TGCGCCAGCAGCCAAAGCTTCGTCAGGGGTGTTTCAGCCCAGCATTTT.

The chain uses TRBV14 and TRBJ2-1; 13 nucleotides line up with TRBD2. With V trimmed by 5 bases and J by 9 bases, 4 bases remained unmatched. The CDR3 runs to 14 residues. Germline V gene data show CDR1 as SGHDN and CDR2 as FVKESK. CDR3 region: CASSGLAGEVEQFF. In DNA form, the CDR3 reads TGTGCCAGCAGCGGACTAGCGGGAGAGGTTGAGCAGTTCTTC.

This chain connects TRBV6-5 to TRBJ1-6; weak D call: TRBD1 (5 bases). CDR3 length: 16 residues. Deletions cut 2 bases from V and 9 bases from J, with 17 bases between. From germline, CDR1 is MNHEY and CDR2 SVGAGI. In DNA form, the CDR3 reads TGTGCCAGCAGTTACGCTCTCCGGGACCGGTTTTCACCCCTCCACTTT. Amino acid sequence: CASSYALRDRFSPLHF.

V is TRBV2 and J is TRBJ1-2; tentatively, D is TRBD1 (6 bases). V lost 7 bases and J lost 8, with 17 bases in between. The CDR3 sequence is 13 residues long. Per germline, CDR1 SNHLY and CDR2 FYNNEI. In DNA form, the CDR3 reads TGTGCCAGCACCAGGACAGCCCTCGGAGGCTACACCTTC. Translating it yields CASTRTALGGYTF.

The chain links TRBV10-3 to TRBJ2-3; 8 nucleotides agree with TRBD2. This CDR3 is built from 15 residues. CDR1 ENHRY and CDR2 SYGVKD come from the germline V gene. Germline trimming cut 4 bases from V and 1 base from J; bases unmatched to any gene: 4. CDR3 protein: CAISVLAGGTDTQYF. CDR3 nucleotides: TGTGCCATCAGTGTCCTAGCGGGTGGCACAGATACGCAGTATTTT.

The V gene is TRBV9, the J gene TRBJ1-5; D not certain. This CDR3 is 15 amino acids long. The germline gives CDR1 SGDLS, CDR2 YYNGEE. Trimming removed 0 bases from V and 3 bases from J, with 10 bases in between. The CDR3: CASSVATGLNQPQHF. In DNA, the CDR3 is TGTGCCAGCAGCGTAGCTACGGGCCTCAATCAGCCCCAGCATTTT.

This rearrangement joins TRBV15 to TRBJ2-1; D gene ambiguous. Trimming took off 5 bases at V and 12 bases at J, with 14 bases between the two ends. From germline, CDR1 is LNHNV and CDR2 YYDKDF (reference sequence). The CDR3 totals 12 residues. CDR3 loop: CATSGSTAVQFF. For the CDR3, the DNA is TGTGCCACCAGCGGTTCGACGGCAGTGCAGTTCTTC.

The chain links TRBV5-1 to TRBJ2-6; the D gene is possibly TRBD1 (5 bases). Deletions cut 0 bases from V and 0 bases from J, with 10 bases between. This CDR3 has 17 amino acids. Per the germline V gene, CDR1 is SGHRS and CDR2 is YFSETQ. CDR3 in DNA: TGCGCCAGCAGCTTGGTCATCAGGGCCTCTGGGGCCAACGTCCTGACTTTC. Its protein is CASSLVIRASGANVLTF.

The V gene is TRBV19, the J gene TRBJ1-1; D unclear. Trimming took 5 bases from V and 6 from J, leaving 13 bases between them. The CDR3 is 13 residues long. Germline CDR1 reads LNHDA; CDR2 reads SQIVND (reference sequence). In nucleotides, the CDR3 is TGTGCCAGTAGTGAAACAAGGGTTGCTGAAGCTTTCTTT. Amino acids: CASSETRVAEAFF.

CDR3 protein: CAWSVDTLSPLHF. CDR3 nucleotides: TGTGCCTGGAGTGTGGATACCCTTTCACCCCTCCACTTT. The chain couples TRBV30 to TRBJ1-6; D not certain. With 0 bases removed from V and 9 bases from J, the gap between germline ends came to 9 bases. Germline V CDR1 and CDR2: GTSNPN, SVGIG (reference sequence). CDR3 length equals 13 residues.

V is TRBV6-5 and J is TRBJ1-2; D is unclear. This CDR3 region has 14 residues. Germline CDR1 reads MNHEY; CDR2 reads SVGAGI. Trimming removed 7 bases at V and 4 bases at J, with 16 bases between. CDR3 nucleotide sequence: TGTGCCAGCATTGGTTCGGTAGTCGCCTATGGCTACACCTTC. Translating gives CASIGSVVAYGYTF.

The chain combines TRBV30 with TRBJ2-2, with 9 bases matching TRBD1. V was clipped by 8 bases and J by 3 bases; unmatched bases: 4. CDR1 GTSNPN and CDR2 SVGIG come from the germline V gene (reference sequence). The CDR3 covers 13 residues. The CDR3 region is CAGGQGYTGELFF. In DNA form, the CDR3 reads TGTGCCGGGGGACAGGGATACACCGGGGAGCTGTTTTTT.

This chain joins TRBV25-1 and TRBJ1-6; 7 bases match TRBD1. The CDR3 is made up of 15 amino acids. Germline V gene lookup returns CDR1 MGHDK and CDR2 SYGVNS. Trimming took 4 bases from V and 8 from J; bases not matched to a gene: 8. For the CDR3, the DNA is TGTGCCAGCAGTGCTACAGGGGTTGGTTATTCACCCCTCCACTTT. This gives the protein CASSATGVGYSPLHF.

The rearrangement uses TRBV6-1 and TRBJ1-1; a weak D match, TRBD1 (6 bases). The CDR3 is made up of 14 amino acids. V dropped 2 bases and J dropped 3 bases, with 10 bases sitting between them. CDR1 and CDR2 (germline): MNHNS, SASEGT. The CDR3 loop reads CASSERGPDTEAFF. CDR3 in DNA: TGTGCCAGCAGTGAACGGGGGCCGGACACTGAAGCTTTCTTT.

Written as DNA, the CDR3 is TGTGCCAGCAGCCCCCGGGCCAGAGGCACTGAAGCTTTCTTT. Translating it yields CASSPRARGTEAFF. The V gene is TRBV7-8, the J gene TRBJ1-1; D is uncertain. The CDR3 runs 14 residues. The V gene lost 5 bases and the J gene lost 4 bases, with 14 bases spanning the gap. Germline V CDR1 and CDR2: SGHVS, FQNEAQ.

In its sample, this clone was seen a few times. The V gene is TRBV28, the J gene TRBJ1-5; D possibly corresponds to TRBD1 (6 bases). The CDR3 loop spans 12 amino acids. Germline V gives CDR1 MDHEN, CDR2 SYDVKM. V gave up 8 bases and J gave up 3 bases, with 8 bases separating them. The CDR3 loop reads CASRQANQPQHF. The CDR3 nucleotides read TGTGCCAGCCGACAGGCCAATCAGCCCCAGCATTTT.

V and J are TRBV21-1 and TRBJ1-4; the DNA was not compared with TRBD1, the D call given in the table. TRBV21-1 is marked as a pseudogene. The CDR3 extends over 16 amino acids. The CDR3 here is CASSKGPTGGSVKLFF. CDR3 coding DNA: TGTGCCAGCAGCAAAGGACCGACAGGGGGGTCAGTAAAACTGTTTTTT.

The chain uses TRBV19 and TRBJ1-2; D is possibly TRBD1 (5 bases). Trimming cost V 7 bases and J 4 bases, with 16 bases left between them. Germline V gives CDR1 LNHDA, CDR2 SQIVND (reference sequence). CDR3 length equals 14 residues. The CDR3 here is CASNPGPDRYGYTF. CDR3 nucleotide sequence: TGTGCCAGTAACCCGGGACCGGATCGCTATGGCTACACCTTC. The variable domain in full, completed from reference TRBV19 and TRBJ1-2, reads DGGITQSPKYLFRKEGQNVTLSCEQNLNHDAMYWYRQDPGQGLRLIYYSQIVNDFQKGDIAEGYSVSREKKESFPLTVTSAQKNPTAFYLCASNPGPDRYGYTFGSGTRLTVV.

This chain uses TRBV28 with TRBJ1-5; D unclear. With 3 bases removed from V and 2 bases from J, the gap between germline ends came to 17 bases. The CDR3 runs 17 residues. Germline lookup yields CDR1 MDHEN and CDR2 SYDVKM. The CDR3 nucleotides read TGTGCCAGCAGTTTCTCCGGAGGGTTGGTCGGCAATCAGCCCCAGCATTTT. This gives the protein CASSFSGGLVGNQPQHF.

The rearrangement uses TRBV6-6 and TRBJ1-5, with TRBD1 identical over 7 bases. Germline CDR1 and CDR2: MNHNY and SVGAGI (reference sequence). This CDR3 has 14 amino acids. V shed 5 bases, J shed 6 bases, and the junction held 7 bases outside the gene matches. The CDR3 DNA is TGTGCCAGCAGTGCTGACAGGGCCGGTCAGCCCCAGCATTTT. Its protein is CASSADRAGQPQHF.

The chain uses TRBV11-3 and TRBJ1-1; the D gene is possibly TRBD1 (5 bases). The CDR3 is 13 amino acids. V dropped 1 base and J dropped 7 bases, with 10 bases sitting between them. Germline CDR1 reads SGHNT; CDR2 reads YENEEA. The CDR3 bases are TGTGCCAGCAGCTTAGGCCCAGGGATTGAAGCTTTCTTT. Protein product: CASSLGPGIEAFF.